A selection of T cell receptor beta chains follows, all from one sample in a study of blood T cell repertoires in COVID-19. The assay was immunoSEQ multiplex PCR, and TCRdb's table has in-frame clones only and misses some. This sample carries around 110,000 clones, 82% of them seen once, and the ten largest clones take 7.5%. The sample consisted of peripheral blood. All receptors come from a man aged 70-80 years with active or convalescent COVID-19. Both conserved end residues are part of each CDR3. D genes are given only for firm matches. The size of a clone is reported for some rows only, either as once, few or many, or as a class for expanded clones.

DNA,CDR3,D,size,V,J
TGTGCCAGCAGCGTAGAGCAGGGGACCATCACAGATACGCAGTATTTT,CASSVEQGTITDTQYF,NA,NA,TRBV9,TRBJ2-3
TGCGCCAGCAGCTTGGTTGCGGGAGGGCTGTACGAGCAGTACTTC,CASSLVAGGLYEQYF,TRBD2,NA,TRBV5-1,TRBJ2-7
TGTGCCAGTAGGCCCCCGGCTAGCGGGGGGGCTGATACGCAGTATTTT,CASRPPASGGADTQYF,TRBD2,NA,TRBV19,TRBJ2-3
TGCGCCAGCAGCCCCGTATTATCCCCTAGCACAGATACGCAGTATTTT,CASSPVLSPSTDTQYF,NA,NA,TRBV5-1,TRBJ2-3
TGTGCCAGCAGTTTAATAGCGGGAGGGCCCTACGAGCAGTACTTC,CASSLIAGGPYEQYF,TRBD2,once,TRBV28,TRBJ2-7
TGTGCCAGCAGCCCCCGACAGGGAGGTACCGGGGAGCTGTTTTTT,CASSPRQGGTGELFF,NA,NA,TRBV9,TRBJ2-2
TGTGCCAGCGGCCGAGGTAGGGGCGATGGCTACACCTTC,CASGRGRGDGYTF,NA,NA,TRBV6-6,TRBJ1-2
TGTGCCAGCACCGAGGACCAGCGGGCTTTCTTT,CASTEDQRAFF,NA,NA,TRBV6-5,TRBJ1-1
TGTGCCAGCTCAGACAGGGTACTAGCCAAAAACATTCAGTACTTC,CASSDRVLAKNIQYF,TRBD1,NA,TRBV6-5,TRBJ2-4
TGTGCCAGCAGTTCCGAGGGGGTATCTAACTATGGCTACACCTTC,CASSSEGVSNYGYTF,NA,NA,TRBV28,TRBJ1-2
TGTGCCAGCAGCAAAGGACAGGGTTATAGCAATCAGCCCCAGCATTTT,CASSKGQGYSNQPQHF,TRBD1,NA,TRBV5-5,TRBJ1-5
TGTGCCAGCAGACGCAGACAGGGGGCTGCAGAAAAACTGTTTTTT,CASRRRQGAAEKLFF,TRBD1,NA,TRBV3-1/TRBV3-2,TRBJ1-4
TGTGCCAGCAGTTTATCGGGCAGAGTCAATGAGCAGTTCTTC,CASSLSGRVNEQFF,NA,NA,TRBV27,TRBJ2-1
TGTGCCAGCGCCCCGGGACAACCCACAGATACGCAGTATTTT,CASAPGQPTDTQYF,NA,NA,TRBV6-5,TRBJ2-3
TGTGCCAGCAGTTCCACCGGGACAGGGTTCTACGAGCAGTACTTC,CASSSTGTGFYEQYF,TRBD1,NA,TRBV6-5,TRBJ2-7
TGTGCCAGCAGTGACACCGAAGCCGGGGGGATGGGGCAGTTCTTC,CASSDTEAGGMGQFF,TRBD2,NA,TRBV6-1,TRBJ2-1
TGTGCCAGCAGCACTAGGACAGGGGGCAACTATGGCTACACCTTC,CASSTRTGGNYGYTF,TRBD1,NA,TRBV11-2,TRBJ1-2
TGTGCCAGCAGTCGGACTAGCGGGGGGACCTCCTACGAGCAGTACTTC,CASSRTSGGTSYEQYF,TRBD2,NA,TRBV2,TRBJ2-7
TGTGCCATCAGTGACTCGACTGGACAGGCCTACGAGCAGTACTTC,CAISDSTGQAYEQYF,TRBD1,NA,TRBV10-3,TRBJ2-7
TGTGCCAGCACCTACCCCGGGACACCCTACAATGAGCAGTTCTTC,CASTYPGTPYNEQFF,NA,NA,TRBV2,TRBJ2-1
TGTGCCAGTAGTATAGTCCTGCGACAGGGGGTATACTTT,CASSIVLRQGVYF,TRBD1,NA,TRBV19,TRBJ1-6
TGTGCCAGCAGCCTCCAGAGCGGGATGCAACACAATGAGCAGTTCTTC,CASSLQSGMQHNEQFF,TRBD2,once,TRBV11-2,TRBJ2-1
TGTGCCAGCAGCCAACAGGGGCGCGGGAACACTGAAGCTTTCTTT,CASSQQGRGNTEAFF,NA,NA,TRBV3-1/TRBV3-2,TRBJ1-1
TGTGCCAGCGGAGTTAATTCAGGGACCGGGGAGCTGTTTTTT,CASGVNSGTGELFF,NA,NA,TRBV7-9,TRBJ2-2
TGTGCCAGCTCAAGGGACAGGGGGAACACTGAAGCTTTCTTT,CASSRDRGNTEAFF,TRBD1,NA,TRBV18,TRBJ1-1
TGTGCCAGCAGTGAACAGGGTCATGAAAAACTGTTTTTT,CASSEQGHEKLFF,NA,NA,TRBV25-1,TRBJ1-4
TGTGCCAGCAGCTTTACGGAACAGGGGGACAATGAGCAGTTCTTC,CASSFTEQGDNEQFF,TRBD1,NA,TRBV11-2,TRBJ2-1
TGTGCCAGCAGCCAAGAGGTCAACAGGGGGCTTTCTAATTCACCCCTCCACTTT,CASSQEVNRGLSNSPLHF,TRBD1,NA,TRBV4-2,TRBJ1-6
TGTGCCAGCAGTCGCAAGTCCCGGACAGGGATATTGAATGAGCAGTTCTTC,CASSRKSRTGILNEQFF,TRBD1,NA,TRBV28,TRBJ2-1
TGTGCCAGCAGCCAAGACAGTTCCTACAATGAGCAGTTCTTC,CASSQDSSYNEQFF,NA,NA,TRBV14,TRBJ2-1
TGCGCCAGCAGCCAAGTAGCGTCTAATGAAAAACTGTTTTTT,CASSQVASNEKLFF,NA,many,TRBV4-1,TRBJ1-4
TGTGCCAGCAGCTTAGCGCCTAGCGGGGCCTCTAGCACAGATACGCAGTATTTT,CASSLAPSGASSTDTQYF,TRBD2,NA,TRBV7-2,TRBJ2-3
TGTGCCAGCAGCCAACAAGGACAGGGCGGCCAGCAGTTCTTC,CASSQQGQGGQQFF,TRBD1,NA,TRBV3-1/TRBV3-2,TRBJ2-1